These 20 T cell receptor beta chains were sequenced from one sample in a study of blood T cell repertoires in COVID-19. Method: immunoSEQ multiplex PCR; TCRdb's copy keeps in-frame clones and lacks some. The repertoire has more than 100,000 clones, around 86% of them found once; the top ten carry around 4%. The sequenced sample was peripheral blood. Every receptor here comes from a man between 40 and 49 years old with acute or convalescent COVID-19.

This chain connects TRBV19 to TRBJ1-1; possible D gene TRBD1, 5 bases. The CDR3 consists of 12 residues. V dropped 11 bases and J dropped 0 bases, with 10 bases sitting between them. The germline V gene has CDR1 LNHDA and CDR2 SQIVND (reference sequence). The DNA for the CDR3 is TGTGCCGTAGCAGGGCTGAACACTGAAGCTTTCTTT. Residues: CAVAGLNTEAFF.

The CDR3 loop reads CASSPQGYGGYTF. The CDR3 DNA sequence: TGTGCCAGCAGTCCTCAGGGATATGGTGGCTACACCTTC. This chain joins TRBV7-9 and TRBJ1-2, with D perhaps TRBD1 (5 bases). V lost 6 bases to trimming and J lost 7 bases, with 15 bases between them. The CDR3 runs 13 residues. Germline CDR1 SEHNR, CDR2 FQNEAQ (reference sequence).

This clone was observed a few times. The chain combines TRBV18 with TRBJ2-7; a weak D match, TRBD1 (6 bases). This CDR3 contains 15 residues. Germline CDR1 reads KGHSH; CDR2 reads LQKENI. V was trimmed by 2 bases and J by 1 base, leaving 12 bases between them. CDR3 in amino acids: CASSPTRDTSYEQYF. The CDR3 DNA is TGTGCCAGCTCACCAACTCGGGACACATCCTACGAGCAGTACTTC.

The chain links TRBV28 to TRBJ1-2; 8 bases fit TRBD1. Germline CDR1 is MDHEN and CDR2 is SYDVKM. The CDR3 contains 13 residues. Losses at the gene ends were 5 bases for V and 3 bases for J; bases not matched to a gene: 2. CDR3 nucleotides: TGTGCCAGCAGTCTCAGGGGGCACTATGGCTACACCTTC. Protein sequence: CASSLRGHYGYTF.

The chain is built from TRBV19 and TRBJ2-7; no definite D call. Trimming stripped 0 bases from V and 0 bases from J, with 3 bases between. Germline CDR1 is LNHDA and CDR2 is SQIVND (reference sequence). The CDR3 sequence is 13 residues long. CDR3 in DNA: TGTGCCAGTAGTATAGATAACTCCTACGAGCAGTACTTC. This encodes CASSIDNSYEQYF.

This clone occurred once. CDR3 in amino acids: CAWNLDRGQPQHF. The DNA for the CDR3 is TGTGCCTGGAATTTGGACAGGGGACAGCCCCAGCATTTT. The rearrangement links TRBV30 to TRBJ1-5, with 9 bases lining up with TRBD1. In germline, CDR1 is GTSNPN, CDR2 SVGIG (reference sequence). Germline trimming cut 4 bases from V and 7 bases from J; bases unmatched to any gene: 5. CDR3 length equals 13 residues.

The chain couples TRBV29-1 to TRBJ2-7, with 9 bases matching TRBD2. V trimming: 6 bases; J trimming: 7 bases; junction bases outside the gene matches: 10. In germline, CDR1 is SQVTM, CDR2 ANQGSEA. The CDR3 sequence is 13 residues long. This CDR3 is CSVTSGWGGEQYF. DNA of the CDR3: TGCAGCGTAACTAGCGGGTGGGGGGGAGAGCAGTACTTC.

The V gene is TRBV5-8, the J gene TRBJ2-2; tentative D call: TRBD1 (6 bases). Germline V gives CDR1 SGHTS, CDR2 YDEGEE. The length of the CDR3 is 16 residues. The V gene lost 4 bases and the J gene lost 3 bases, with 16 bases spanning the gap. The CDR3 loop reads CASSRPGGGHTGELFF. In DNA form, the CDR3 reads TGTGCCAGCAGCAGACCAGGTGGGGGCCACACCGGGGAGCTGTTTTTT.

In DNA form, the CDR3 reads TGTGCCAGCTCACCACCTAGGGGCCGATCTGGTGAAGCTTTCTTT. Translating gives CASSPPRGRSGEAFF. V usage is TRBV18 and J usage is TRBJ1-1; possibly TRBD1 for D (5 bases). V lost 0 bases and J 7 bases, leaving 15 bases between the germline ends. The CDR3 spans 15 residues. Germline loops: CDR1 KGHSH, CDR2 LQKENI.

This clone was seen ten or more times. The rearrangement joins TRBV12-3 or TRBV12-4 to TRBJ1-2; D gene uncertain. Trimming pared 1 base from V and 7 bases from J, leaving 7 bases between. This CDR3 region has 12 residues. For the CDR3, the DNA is TGTGCCAGCAGTTTAGGGGGAGGTGGCTACACCTTC. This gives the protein CASSLGGGGYTF.

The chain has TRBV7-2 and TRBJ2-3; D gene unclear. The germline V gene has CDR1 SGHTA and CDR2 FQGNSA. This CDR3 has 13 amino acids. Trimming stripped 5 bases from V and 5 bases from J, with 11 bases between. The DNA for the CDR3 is TGTGCCAGCAGCATGGTTTCCGGAGATACGCAGTATTTT. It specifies CASSMVSGDTQYF.

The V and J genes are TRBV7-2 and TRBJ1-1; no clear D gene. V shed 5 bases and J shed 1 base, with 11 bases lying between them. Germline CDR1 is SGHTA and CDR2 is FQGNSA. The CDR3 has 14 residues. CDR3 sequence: CASSKSVPNTEAFF. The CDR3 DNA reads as TGTGCCAGCAGCAAATCCGTTCCGAACACTGAAGCTTTCTTT. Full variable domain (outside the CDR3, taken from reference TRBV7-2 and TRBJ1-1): GAGVSQSPSNKVTEKGKDVELRCDPISGHTALYWYRQSLGQGLEFLIYFQGNSAPDKSGLPSDRFSAERTGGSVSTLTIQRTQQEDSAVYLCASSKSVPNTEAFFGQGTRLTVV.

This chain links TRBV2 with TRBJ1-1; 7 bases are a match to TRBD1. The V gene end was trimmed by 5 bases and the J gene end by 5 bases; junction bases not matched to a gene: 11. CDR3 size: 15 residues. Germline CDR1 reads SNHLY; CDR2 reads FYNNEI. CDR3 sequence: CASSLTGRSATEAFF. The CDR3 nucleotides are TGTGCCAGCAGTTTGACAGGGAGATCTGCTACTGAAGCTTTCTTT.

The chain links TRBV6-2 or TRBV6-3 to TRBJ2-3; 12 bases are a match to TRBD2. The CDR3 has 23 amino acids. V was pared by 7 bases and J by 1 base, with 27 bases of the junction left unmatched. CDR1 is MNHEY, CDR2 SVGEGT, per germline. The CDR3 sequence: CASTPPRVWTSGVGKVGTDTQYF. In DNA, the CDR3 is TGTGCCAGCACCCCCCCAAGAGTCTGGACTAGCGGGGTTGGTAAGGTGGGCACAGATACGCAGTATTTT.

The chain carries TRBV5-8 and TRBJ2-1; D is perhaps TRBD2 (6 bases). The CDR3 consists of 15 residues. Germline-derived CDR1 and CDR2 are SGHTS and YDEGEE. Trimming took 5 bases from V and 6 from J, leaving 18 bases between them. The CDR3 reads CASRQLRLVPNEQFF. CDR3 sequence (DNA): TGTGCCAGCAGACAACTTAGACTAGTCCCCAATGAGCAGTTCTTC.

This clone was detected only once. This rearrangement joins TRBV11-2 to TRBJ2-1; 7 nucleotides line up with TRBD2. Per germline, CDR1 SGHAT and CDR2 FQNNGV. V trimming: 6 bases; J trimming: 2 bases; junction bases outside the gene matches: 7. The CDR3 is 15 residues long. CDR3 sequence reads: CASSLTGGPYNEQFF. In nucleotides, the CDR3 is TGTGCCAGCAGTCTTACGGGGGGTCCCTACAATGAGCAGTTCTTC.

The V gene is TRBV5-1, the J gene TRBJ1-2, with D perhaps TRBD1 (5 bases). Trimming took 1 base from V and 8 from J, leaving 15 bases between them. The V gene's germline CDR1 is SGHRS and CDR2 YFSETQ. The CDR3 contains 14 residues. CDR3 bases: TGCGCCAGCAGCTTGATGGTCGGCCAGGGAGGCTACACCTTC. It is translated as CASSLMVGQGGYTF.

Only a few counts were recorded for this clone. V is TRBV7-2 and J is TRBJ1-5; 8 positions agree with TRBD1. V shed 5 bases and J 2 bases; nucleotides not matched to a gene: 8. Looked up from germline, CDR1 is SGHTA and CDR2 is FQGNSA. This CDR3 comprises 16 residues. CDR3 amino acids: CASSADRVGGNQPQHF. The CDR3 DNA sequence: TGTGCCAGCAGCGCGGACAGGGTGGGGGGCAATCAGCCCCAGCATTTT. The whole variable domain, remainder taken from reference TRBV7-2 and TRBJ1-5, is GAGVSQSPSNKVTEKGKDVELRCDPISGHTALYWYRQSLGQGLEFLIYFQGNSAPDKSGLPSDRFSAERTGGSVSTLTIQRTQQEDSAVYLCASSADRVGGNQPQHFGDGTRLSIL.

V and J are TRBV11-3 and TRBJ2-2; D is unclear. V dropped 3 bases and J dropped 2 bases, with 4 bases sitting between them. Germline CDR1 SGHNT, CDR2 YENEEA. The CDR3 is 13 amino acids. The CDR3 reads CASSFLNTGELFF. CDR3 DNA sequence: TGTGCCAGCAGCTTCCTTAACACCGGGGAGCTGTTTTTT.

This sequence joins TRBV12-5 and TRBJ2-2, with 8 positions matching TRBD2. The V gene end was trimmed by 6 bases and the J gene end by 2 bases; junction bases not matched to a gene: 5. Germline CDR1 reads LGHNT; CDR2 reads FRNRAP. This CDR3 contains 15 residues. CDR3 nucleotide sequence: TGTGCTAGTGGCCCCGGGACTAGTAACACCGGGGAGCTGTTTTTT. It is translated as CASGPGTSNTGELFF.